A single sample is the source of the 30 T cell receptor beta chains below, sequenced in a study of a mutant IDH1 vaccine in newly diagnosed glioma. Their specific antigens are unknown. TCRdb keeps only in-frame clones here, not all; method: immunoSEQ multiplex PCR. The sample lists approximately 45,000 clones; 85% to 95% were seen once. Time point meaning: week 35, safety follow-up. One vaccine dose held 300 ug of mutant IDH1 20-mer peptide and came with topical imiquimod. The starting material was PBMCs, obtained from a glioma patient whose treatment included an IDH1 peptide vaccine. The receptors derive from a man aged 50 to 60 with glioma.

V usage is TRBV7-2 and J usage is TRBJ2-1; 11 nucleotides line up with TRBD2. Germline V gene data show CDR1 as SGHTA and CDR2 as FQGNSA. The CDR3 has 16 amino acids. V lost 5 bases, J lost 4 bases, and 7 bases stayed unmatched. For the CDR3, the DNA is TGTGCCAGCAGCGACCGACTAGCGGGGCCATACAATGAGCAGTTCTTC. It codes for CASSDRLAGPYNEQFF.

The chain couples TRBV5-1 to TRBJ1-2, with TRBD1 as a possible D gene (6 bases). CDR1 is SGHRS and CDR2 is YFSETQ in the germline V gene. V was clipped by 2 bases and J by 10 bases, with 18 bases between them. CDR3 size: 14 residues. The DNA for the CDR3 is TGCGCCAGCAGCTTTGGGCACAGGGCCCACCTCTACACCTTC. Translation gives CASSFGHRAHLYTF.

This clone is a singleton in its sample. This chain joins TRBV18 and TRBJ1-1; 8 bases match TRBD1. V lost 2 bases to trimming and J lost 4 bases; unmatched junction nucleotides: 9. The CDR3 has 16 residues. Germline-derived CDR1 and CDR2 are KGHSH and LQKENI. Here the CDR3 DNA reads TGTGCCAGCTCACCAAATTCCGGGACAGGAGGCACTGAAGCTTTCTTT. Amino acid sequence: CASSPNSGTGGTEAFF.

This sequence joins TRBV7-9 and TRBJ2-3; 9 positions agree with TRBD2. CDR1 and CDR2 from the germline V gene are SEHNR and FQNEAQ (reference sequence). The trim removed 6 bases at V and 2 bases at J, leaving 9 bases unmatched. CDR3 length: 16 amino acids. The CDR3 DNA follows: TGTGCCAGCAGTTTCAAGAGCGGGGGGAACACAGATACGCAGTATTTT. The encoded protein is CASSFKSGGNTDTQYF. Full variable domain (remainder filled in from reference TRBV7-9 and TRBJ2-3): DTGVSQNPRHKITKRGQNVTFRCDPISEHNRLYWYRQTLGQGPEFLTYFQNEAQLEKSRLLSDRFSAERPKGSFSTLEIQRTEQGDSAMYLCASSFKSGGNTDTQYFGPGTRLTVL.

The rearrangement uses TRBV25-1 and TRBJ1-5; maybe TRBD1 (5 bases). From germline, CDR1 is MGHDK and CDR2 SYGVNS. The CDR3 is 13 amino acids. V was cut by 1 base and J by 6 bases, with 7 bases left in between. The CDR3, as DNA: TGTGCCAGCAGTGAATTAGGGGTTCAGCCCCAGCATTTT. The encoded protein is CASSELGVQPQHF. The variable domain in full, with the rest retrieved from reference TRBV25-1 and TRBJ1-5, is EADIYQTPRYLVIGTGKKITLECSQTMGHDKMYWYQQDPGMELHLIHYSYGVNSTEKGDLSSESTVSRIRTEHFPLTLESARPSHTSQYLCASSELGVQPQHFGDGTRLSIL.

The chain uses TRBV7-8 and TRBJ2-1; tentatively, D is TRBD2 (7 bases). The V and J ends lost 5 bases and 3 bases respectively, with 23 bases between them. This CDR3 has 18 residues. Germline assignment: CDR1 SGHVS and CDR2 FQNEAQ. The CDR3 bases are TGTGCCAGCAGCCCCCGCGAGGGGGGGGCGGTTGTCTACAATGAGCAGTTCTTC. Protein: CASSPREGGAVVYNEQFF.

The chain recombines TRBV4-2 with TRBJ2-2; TRBD2 matches 8 bases. Per the germline V gene, CDR1 is LGHNA and CDR2 is YNFKEQ. The V segment lost 4 bases and the J segment 6 bases; nucleotides outside the gene matches: 7. The CDR3 runs to 15 residues. The CDR3 region is CASSPAAGLAGELFF. The DNA of the CDR3 is TGTGCCAGCAGCCCGGCCGCGGGACTAGCCGGGGAGCTGTTTTTT.

This clone was picked up one time. The rearrangement joins TRBV27 to TRBJ2-7; D perhaps matches TRBD2 (5 bases). CDR1 and CDR2 (germline): MNHEY, SMNVEV (reference sequence). V lost 0 bases and J 3 bases, leaving 18 bases between the germline ends. The CDR3 totals 17 residues. For the CDR3, the DNA is TGTGCCAGCAGTTTATCCCGCCCAGCAGGACTTCACTACGAGCAGTACTTC. It is translated as CASSLSRPAGLHYEQYF.

This chain uses TRBV5-1 with TRBJ2-7; 8 bases agree with TRBD2. This CDR3 is 15 amino acids long. The J segment lost 4 bases and the V segment lost 0 bases, leaving 6 bases of the junction unmatched. Germline V gene sequence: CDR1 SGHRS, CDR2 YFSETQ. The CDR3 is CASSLGTGGPYEQYF. CDR3 coding DNA: TGCGCCAGCAGCTTGGGGACGGGGGGGCCGTACGAGCAGTACTTC.

The table lists this clone with a count of one. The chain has TRBV10-2 and TRBJ1-5; 7 bases line up with TRBD1. The CDR3 spans 15 residues. Germline V CDR1 and CDR2: WSHSY, SAAADI. V lost 4 bases and J lost 6; bases outside the gene matches: 9. CDR3 DNA: TGCGCCAGCAGTGTGGGTCAGGGGGGGGGTCAGCCCCAGCATTTT. This gives the protein CASSVGQGGGQPQHF.

The V call is TRBV7-2, the J call TRBJ1-2; 7 nucleotides match TRBD1. The germline CDR1 and CDR2 sequences are SGHTA and FQGNSA. V gave up 5 bases and J gave up 8 bases; unmatched junction bases: 8. CDR3 length equals 13 residues. CDR3 region: CASSMSQGGGYTF. The DNA for the CDR3 is TGTGCCAGCAGCATGTCTCAGGGGGGGGGCTACACCTTC.

This chain links TRBV4-3 with TRBJ2-7, with TRBD2 as a possible D gene (6 bases). The V end lost 1 base, the J end lost 3 bases, and 13 bases lay between the germline ends. Germline V lookup: CDR1 LGHNA, CDR2 YSLEER. The CDR3 is made up of 15 amino acids. CDR3 sequence: CASSQGIAVGYEQYF. The CDR3 coding sequence is TGCGCCAGCAGCCAAGGCATAGCGGTCGGCTACGAGCAGTACTTC.

The V call is TRBV2, the J call TRBJ1-5; D not resolved. Germline values: CDR1 SNHLY, CDR2 FYNNEI. This CDR3 has 14 residues. Between the trimmed V and J ends, which lost 5 bases and 2 bases, there was a span of 10 bases. CDR3 DNA sequence: TGTGCCAGCAGTAGTTTTGTCGGCAATCAGCCCCAGCATTTT. Protein: CASSSFVGNQPQHF.

This clone was observed once. This rearrangement joins TRBV27 to TRBJ2-1; D remains ambiguous. The germline V gene encodes CDR1 MNHEY and CDR2 SMNVEV (reference sequence). Trimming removed 6 bases at V and 11 bases at J, with 20 bases between. The CDR3 is made up of 14 amino acids. CDR3 in DNA: TGTGCCAGCAGCCCCAAAGGACGTTTCCCCAAGCAGTTCTTC. Residues: CASSPKGRFPKQFF.

A few counts support this clone. The chain carries TRBV4-1 and TRBJ1-5; 7 nucleotides line up with TRBD1. In germline, CDR1 is MGHRA, CDR2 YSYEKL. The CDR3 sequence is 14 residues long. V lost 6 bases, J lost 0 bases, and 2 bases stayed unmatched. The CDR3, as DNA: TGCGCCAGCAGTTACAGGGGTAGCAATCAGCCCCAGCATTTT. Translating it yields CASSYRGSNQPQHF.

The V gene is TRBV6-5, the J gene TRBJ1-5; TRBD1 might be the D (6 bases). V lost 5 bases and J 4 bases, leaving 9 bases between the germline ends. The CDR3 is made up of 13 amino acids. The V gene's germline CDR1 is MNHEY and CDR2 SVGAGI. Written as DNA, the CDR3 is TGTGCCAGCAGTGGACAGCAAAATCAGCCCCAGCATTTT. Encoded protein: CASSGQQNQPQHF.

The genes are TRBV18 and TRBJ1-1; the D is unclear. The CDR3 has 14 amino acids. Trimming pared 6 bases from V and 1 base from J, leaving 12 bases between. Germline CDR1 and CDR2: KGHSH and LQKENI. CDR3 sequence (DNA): TGTGCCAGCTCCCCCCCGGGAACGAACACTGAAGCTTTCTTT. Its translation is CASSPPGTNTEAFF.

DNA for the CDR3: TGTGCCAGTAGTTTACAGTTTAACTCCGGGACAGTTAACTATGGCTACACCTTC. This translates into CASSLQFNSGTVNYGYTF. V gene TRBV19 combines with J gene TRBJ1-2; TRBD1 matches 7 bases. V shed 5 bases, J shed 1 base, and the junction held 16 bases outside the gene matches. The CDR3 spans 18 residues. The germline gives CDR1 LNHDA, CDR2 SQIVND (reference sequence).

This clone was seen once. The chain employs TRBV2 and TRBJ1-2; D not certain. The germline V gene has CDR1 SNHLY and CDR2 FYNNEI. The CDR3 loop spans 15 amino acids. The ends were cut back, 0 bases at V and 4 bases at J, with 12 bases in the middle. CDR3 bases: TGTGCCAGCAGTGAAGCGACCCACCGAGGCTATGGCTACACCTTC. As protein: CASSEATHRGYGYTF.

The chain is built from TRBV18 and TRBJ1-1, with D unclear. Trimming left V 4 bases short and J 8 bases short, with 11 bases between. Germline-derived CDR1 and CDR2 are KGHSH and LQKENI. The CDR3 totals 12 residues. CDR3 sequence: CASSLQREEAFF. The CDR3 DNA reads as TGTGCCAGCTCACTACAGCGTGAAGAAGCTTTCTTT.

The rearrangement uses TRBV5-4 and TRBJ2-5, with unresolved D. The CDR3 sequence is 15 residues long. The germline gives CDR1 SGHNT, CDR2 YYREEE (reference sequence). With 4 bases removed from V and 5 bases from J, the gap between germline ends came to 18 bases. The CDR3 protein is CASSHDGRSGETQYF. The CDR3, as DNA: TGTGCCAGCAGCCATGACGGCCGTTCTGGGGAGACCCAGTACTTC.

The genes are TRBV15 and TRBJ2-1, with 8 bases lining up with TRBD2. CDR3 size: 15 residues. Germline-derived CDR1 and CDR2 are LNHNV and YYDKDF (reference sequence). V lost 1 base to trimming and J lost 1 base; unmatched junction nucleotides: 0. The CDR3 DNA reads TGTGCCACCAGCAGAGCGGGGGGGTCCTACAATGAGCAGTTCTTC. Translating it yields CATSRAGGSYNEQFF.

J is TRBJ1-1 and V is TRBV28; D unresolved. V lost 7 bases and J lost 1, with 16 bases in between. The length of the CDR3 is 15 residues. In germline, CDR1 is MDHEN, CDR2 SYDVKM. The CDR3 loop is CASTSPGRRNTEAFF. The CDR3 bases are TGTGCCAGCACTTCCCCCGGAAGGAGGAACACTGAAGCTTTCTTT.

This clone has a single count. The chain recombines TRBV29-1 with TRBJ2-3, with 9 bases fitting TRBD1. V was clipped by 4 bases and J by 8 bases; unmatched bases: 13. The CDR3 totals 15 residues. Germline V CDR1 and CDR2: SQVTM, ANQGSEA. The CDR3 DNA reads as TGCAGCGTTGGGGACAGGGTCCGGGTAGCGGCTACGCAGTATTTT. Translation: CSVGDRVRVAATQYF.

The rearrangement joins TRBV6-1 to TRBJ1-2; D ambiguous. This CDR3 comprises 14 residues. CDR1 MNHNS and CDR2 SASEGT come from the germline V gene. Deletions cut 6 bases from V and 3 bases from J, with 14 bases between. The CDR3 here is CASRNPGRDYGYTF. The CDR3, as DNA: TGTGCCAGCAGAAACCCCGGACGGGACTATGGCTACACCTTC.

The chain couples TRBV30 to TRBJ2-2; 7 nucleotides match TRBD2. After removal of 4 bases from V and 0 bases from J, the junction contained 14 bases not matched to a gene. Germline-derived CDR1 and CDR2 are GTSNPN and SVGIG (reference sequence). The CDR3 contains 18 residues. CDR3 amino acids: CAWKPHPLGRANTGELFF. The CDR3 DNA is TGTGCCTGGAAACCCCACCCCCTAGGGAGGGCGAACACCGGGGAGCTGTTTTTT.

This rearrangement joins TRBV30 to TRBJ2-7; perhaps TRBD2 as D (5 bases). This CDR3 comprises 13 residues. Germline assignment: CDR1 GTSNPN and CDR2 SVGIG (reference sequence). Between the trimmed V and J ends, which lost 0 bases and 3 bases, there was a span of 9 bases. The CDR3 nucleotides read TGTGCCTGGAGTGTACGGGAAGGCTACGAGCAGTACTTC. This sequence encodes CAWSVREGYEQYF.

V usage is TRBV11-1 and J usage is TRBJ2-7; 12 nucleotides line up with TRBD2. Germline lookup yields CDR1 SGHAT and CDR2 FQDESV (reference sequence). The CDR3 extends over 17 amino acids. The V segment lost 3 bases and the J segment 6 bases; nucleotides outside the gene matches: 12. CDR3 loop: CASSFSTSGSVVLEQYF. Written as DNA, the CDR3 is TGTGCCAGCAGCTTTTCGACTAGCGGGAGTGTTGTTCTCGAGCAGTACTTC. The full variable domain, with the rest looked up from reference TRBV11-1 and TRBJ2-7, is EAEVAQSPRYKITEKSQAVAFWCDPISGHATLYWYRQILGQGPELLVQFQDESVVDDSQLPKDRFSAERLKGVDSTLKIQPAELGDSAMYLCASSFSTSGSVVLEQYFGPGTRLTVT.

The chain employs TRBV10-3 and TRBJ1-3, with a weak D call TRBD1 (5 bases). Germline V lookup: CDR1 ENHRY, CDR2 SYGVKD. With 10 bases removed from V and 2 bases from J, the gap between germline ends came to 9 bases. The CDR3 sequence is 12 residues long. The DNA for the CDR3 is TGTGCCACTAGGGGCCCTGGAAACACCATATATTTT. It codes for CATRGPGNTIYF.

This clone showed up just once. The rearrangement uses TRBV10-2 and TRBJ2-1; the match to TRBD2 covers 12 bases. Losses at the gene ends were 1 base for V and 3 bases for J; bases not matched to a gene: 4. Germline V gene lookup returns CDR1 WSHSY and CDR2 SAAADI. CDR3 size: 17 residues. CDR3 region: CASSEFGLAGYYNEQFF. The DNA of the CDR3 is TGCGCCAGCAGTGAGTTCGGACTAGCGGGATACTACAATGAGCAGTTCTTC.